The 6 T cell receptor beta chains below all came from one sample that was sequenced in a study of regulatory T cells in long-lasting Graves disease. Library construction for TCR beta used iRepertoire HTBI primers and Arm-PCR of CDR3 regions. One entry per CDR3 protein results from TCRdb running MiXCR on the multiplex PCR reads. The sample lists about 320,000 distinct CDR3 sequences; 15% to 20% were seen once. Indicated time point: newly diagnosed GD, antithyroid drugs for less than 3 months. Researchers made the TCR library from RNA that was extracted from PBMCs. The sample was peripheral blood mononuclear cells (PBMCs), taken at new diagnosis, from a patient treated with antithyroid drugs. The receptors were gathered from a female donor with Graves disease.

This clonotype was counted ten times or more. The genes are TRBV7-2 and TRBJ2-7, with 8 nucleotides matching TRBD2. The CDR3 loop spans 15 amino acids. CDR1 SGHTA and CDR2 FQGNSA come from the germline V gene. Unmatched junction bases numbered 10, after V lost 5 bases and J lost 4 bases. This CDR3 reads CASSQIGLAGYEQYF. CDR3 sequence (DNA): TGTGCCAGCAGCCAAATTGGGCTAGCGGGTTACGAGCAGTACTTC.

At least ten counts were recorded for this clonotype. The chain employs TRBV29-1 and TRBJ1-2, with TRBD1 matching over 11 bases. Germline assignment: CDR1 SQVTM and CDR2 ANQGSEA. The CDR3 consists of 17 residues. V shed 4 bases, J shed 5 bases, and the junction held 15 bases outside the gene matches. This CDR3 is CSVVSYGQGAVSYGYTF. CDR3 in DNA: TGCAGCGTTGTAAGTTATGGACAGGGGGCCGTGTCTTATGGCTACACCTTC.

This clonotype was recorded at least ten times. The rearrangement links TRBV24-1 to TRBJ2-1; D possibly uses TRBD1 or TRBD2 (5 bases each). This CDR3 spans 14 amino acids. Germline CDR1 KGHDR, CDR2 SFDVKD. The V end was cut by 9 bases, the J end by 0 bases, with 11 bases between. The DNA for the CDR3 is TGTGCCACCCGGGACGGCTACTCCTACAATGAGCAGTTCTTC. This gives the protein CATRDGYSYNEQFF.

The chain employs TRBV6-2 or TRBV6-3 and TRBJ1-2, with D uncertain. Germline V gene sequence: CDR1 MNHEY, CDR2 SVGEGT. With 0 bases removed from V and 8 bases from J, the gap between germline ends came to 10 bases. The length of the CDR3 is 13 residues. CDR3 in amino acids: CASSYSGPGGYTF. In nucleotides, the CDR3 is TGTGCCAGCAGTTACTCCGGGCCCGGGGGCTACACCTTC.

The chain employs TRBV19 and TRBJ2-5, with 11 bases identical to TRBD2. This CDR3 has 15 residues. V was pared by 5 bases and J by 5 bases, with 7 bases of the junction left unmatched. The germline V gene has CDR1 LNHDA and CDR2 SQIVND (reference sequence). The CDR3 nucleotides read TGTGCCAGTAGTTCGCTAGCGGGAGGCGGGGAGACCCAGTACTTC. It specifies CASSSLAGGGETQYF.

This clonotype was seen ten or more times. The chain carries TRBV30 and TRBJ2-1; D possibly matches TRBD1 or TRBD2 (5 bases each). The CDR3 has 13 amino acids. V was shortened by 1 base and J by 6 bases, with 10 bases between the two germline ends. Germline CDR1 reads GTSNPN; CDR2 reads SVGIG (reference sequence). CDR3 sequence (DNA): TGTGCCTGGAGTGGGGGACCATTCAATGAGCAGTTCTTC. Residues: CAWSGGPFNEQFF.